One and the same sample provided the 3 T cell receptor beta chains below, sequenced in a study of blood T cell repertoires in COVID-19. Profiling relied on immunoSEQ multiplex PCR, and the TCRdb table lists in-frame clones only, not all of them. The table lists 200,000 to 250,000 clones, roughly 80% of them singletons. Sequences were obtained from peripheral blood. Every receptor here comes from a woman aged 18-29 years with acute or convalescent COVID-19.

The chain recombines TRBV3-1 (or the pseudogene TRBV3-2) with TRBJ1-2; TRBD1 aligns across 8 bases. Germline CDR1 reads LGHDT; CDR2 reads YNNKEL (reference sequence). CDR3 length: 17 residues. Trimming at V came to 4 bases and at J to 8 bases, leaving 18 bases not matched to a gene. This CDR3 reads CASSRGQGDNYARGYTF. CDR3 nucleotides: TGTGCCAGCAGCCGCGGACAGGGTGACAACTATGCACGCGGCTACACCTTC.

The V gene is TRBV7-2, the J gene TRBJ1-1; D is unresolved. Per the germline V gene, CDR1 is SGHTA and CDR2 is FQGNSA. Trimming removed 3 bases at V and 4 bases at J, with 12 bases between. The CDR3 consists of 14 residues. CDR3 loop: CASSFLFFGTEAFF. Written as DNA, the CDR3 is TGTGCCAGCAGCTTCCTATTCTTTGGCACTGAAGCTTTCTTT. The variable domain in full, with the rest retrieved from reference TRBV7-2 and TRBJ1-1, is GAGVSQSPSNKVTEKGKDVELRCDPISGHTALYWYRQSLGQGLEFLIYFQGNSAPDKSGLPSDRFSAERTGGSVSTLTIQRTQQEDSAVYLCASSFLFFGTEAFFGQGTRLTVV.

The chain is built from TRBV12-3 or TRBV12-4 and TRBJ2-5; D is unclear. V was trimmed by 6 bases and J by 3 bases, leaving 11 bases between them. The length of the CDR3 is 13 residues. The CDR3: CASSKYLEETQYF. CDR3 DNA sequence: TGTGCCAGCAGCAAATACCTAGAAGAGACCCAGTACTTC.